What follows describes a single T cell receptor beta chain. The sample originates from a study of beta chain features in type 1 diabetes. CDR1 and CDR2 (germline): MGHDK, SYGVNS. There are 15 residues in the CDR3. V was clipped by 3 bases and J by 5 bases, with 13 bases between them. The study reverse transcribed the entire isolated RNA, so it sequenced expressed TCRB transcripts. Profiling relied on immunoSEQ multiplex PCR, and the TCRdb table lists in-frame clones only, not all of them. The sample contains over 150,000 clones, less than 15% of which appear only once. Blood was collected once per donor into heparin, averaging about 0.12 L. Purity of each sorted population was above 95%.

This clonotype originated in a woman aged 18-30 years in good health. Sequenced sample: central memory CD4+ T cells from blood. The chain has TRBV25-1 and TRBJ1-4, with a possible D match to TRBD1 (6 bases). For the CDR3, the DNA is TGTGCCAGCAGTGACTATACAGGGCTAAATGAAAAACTGTTTTTT. It is translated as CASSDYTGLNEKLFF. The full variable domain, rest sourced from reference TRBV25-1 and TRBJ1-4, is EADIYQTPRYLVIGTGKKITLECSQTMGHDKMYWYQQDPGMELHLIHYSYGVNSTEKGDLSSESTVSRIRTEHFPLTLESARPSHTSQYLCASSDYTGLNEKLFFGSGTQLSVL.